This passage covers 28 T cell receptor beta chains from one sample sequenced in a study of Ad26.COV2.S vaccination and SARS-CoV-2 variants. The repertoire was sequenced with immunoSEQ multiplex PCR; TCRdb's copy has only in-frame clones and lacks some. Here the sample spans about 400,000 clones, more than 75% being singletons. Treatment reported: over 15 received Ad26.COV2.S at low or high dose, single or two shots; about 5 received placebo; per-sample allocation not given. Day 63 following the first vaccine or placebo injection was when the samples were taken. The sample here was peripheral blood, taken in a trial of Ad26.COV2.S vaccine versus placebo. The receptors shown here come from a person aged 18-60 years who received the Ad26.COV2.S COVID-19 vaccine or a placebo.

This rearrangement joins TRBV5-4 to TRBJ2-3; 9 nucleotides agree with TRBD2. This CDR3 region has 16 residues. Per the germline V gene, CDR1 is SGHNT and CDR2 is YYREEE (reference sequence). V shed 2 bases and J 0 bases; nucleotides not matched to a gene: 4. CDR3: CASSFVAGGSTDTQYF. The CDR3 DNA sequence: TGTGCCAGCAGCTTCGTCGCGGGGGGGAGCACAGATACGCAGTATTTT.

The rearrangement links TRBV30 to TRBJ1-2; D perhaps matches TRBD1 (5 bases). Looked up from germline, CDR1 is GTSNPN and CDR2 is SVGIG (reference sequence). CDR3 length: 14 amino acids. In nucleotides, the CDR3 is TGTGCTGCACGGCCCCAGGGTGCCAACTATGGCTACACCTTC. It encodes CAARPQGANYGYTF.

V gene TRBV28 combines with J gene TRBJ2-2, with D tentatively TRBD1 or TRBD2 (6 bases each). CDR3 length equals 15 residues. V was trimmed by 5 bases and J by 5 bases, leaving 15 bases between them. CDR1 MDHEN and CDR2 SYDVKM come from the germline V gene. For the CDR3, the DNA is TGTGCCAGCAGTATAGCACAAGGGGGGACCGGGGAGCTGTTTTTT. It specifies CASSIAQGGTGELFF. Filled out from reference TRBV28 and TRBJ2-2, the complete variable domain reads DVKVTQSSRYLVKRTGEKVFLECVQDMDHENMFWYRQDPGLGLRLIYFSYDVKMKEKGDIPEGYSVSREKKERFSLILESASTNQTSMYLCASSIAQGGTGELFFGEGSRLTVL.

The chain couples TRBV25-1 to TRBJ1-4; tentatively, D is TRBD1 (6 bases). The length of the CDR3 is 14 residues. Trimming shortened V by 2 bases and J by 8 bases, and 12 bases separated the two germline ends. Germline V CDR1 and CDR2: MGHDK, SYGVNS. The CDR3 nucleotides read TGTGCCAGCAGTGAACTCAGGGGTGGAGAAAAACTGTTTTTT. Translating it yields CASSELRGGEKLFF.

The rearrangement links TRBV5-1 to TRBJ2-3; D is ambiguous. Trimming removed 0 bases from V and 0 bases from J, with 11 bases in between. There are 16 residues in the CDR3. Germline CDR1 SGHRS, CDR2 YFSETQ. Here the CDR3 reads CASSLEARVSTDTQYF. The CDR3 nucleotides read TGCGCCAGCAGCTTGGAAGCGCGCGTAAGCACAGATACGCAGTATTTT. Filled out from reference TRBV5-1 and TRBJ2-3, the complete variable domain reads KAGVTQTPRYLIKTRGQQVTLSCSPISGHRSVSWYQQTPGQGLQFLFEYFSETQRNKGNFPGRFSGRQFSNSRSEMNVSTLELGDSALYLCASSLEARVSTDTQYFGPGTRLTVL.

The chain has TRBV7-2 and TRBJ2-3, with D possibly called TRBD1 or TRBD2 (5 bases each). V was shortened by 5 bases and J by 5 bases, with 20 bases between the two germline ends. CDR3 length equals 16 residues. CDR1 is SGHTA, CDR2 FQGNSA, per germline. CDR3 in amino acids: CASSQGTWGSGDTQYF. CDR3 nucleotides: TGTGCCAGCAGCCAAGGAACGTGGGGGAGCGGAGATACGCAGTATTTT.

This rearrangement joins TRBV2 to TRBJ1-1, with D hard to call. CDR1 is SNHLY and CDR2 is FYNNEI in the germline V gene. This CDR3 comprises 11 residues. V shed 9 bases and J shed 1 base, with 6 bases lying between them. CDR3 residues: CARHRNTEAFF. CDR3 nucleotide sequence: TGTGCCAGACACCGGAACACTGAAGCTTTCTTT.

CDR3 loop: CASSLDPAGYEQYF. For the CDR3, the DNA is TGCGCCAGCAGCTTGGATCCAGCGGGCTACGAGCAGTACTTC. V and J are TRBV5-1 and TRBJ2-7, with a tentative D call TRBD2 (6 bases). CDR3 size: 14 residues. CDR1 and CDR2 (germline): SGHRS, YFSETQ. V was clipped by 0 bases and J by 3 bases, with 10 bases between them.

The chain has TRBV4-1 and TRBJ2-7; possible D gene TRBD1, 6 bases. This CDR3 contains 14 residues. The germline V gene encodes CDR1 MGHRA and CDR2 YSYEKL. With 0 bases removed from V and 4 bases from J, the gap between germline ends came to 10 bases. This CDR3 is CASSQDGQIYEQYF. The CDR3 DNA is TGCGCCAGCAGCCAAGACGGACAGATATACGAGCAGTACTTC.

The CDR3: CASSSQTGGREQFF. In nucleotides, the CDR3 is TGCGCCAGCAGCAGCCAGACAGGGGGCCGGGAGCAGTTCTTC. The chain recombines TRBV5-1 with TRBJ2-1; 10 bases line up with TRBD1. The CDR3 covers 14 residues. J lost 10 bases, V lost 4 bases, and 8 bases had no gene match. CDR1 SGHRS and CDR2 YFSETQ come from the germline V gene.

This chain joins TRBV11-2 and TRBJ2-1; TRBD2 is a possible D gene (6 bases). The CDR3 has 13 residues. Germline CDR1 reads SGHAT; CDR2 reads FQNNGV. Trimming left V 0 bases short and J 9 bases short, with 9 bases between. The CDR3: CASSLDRESEQFF. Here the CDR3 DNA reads TGTGCCAGCAGCTTAGATCGGGAGAGTGAGCAGTTCTTC. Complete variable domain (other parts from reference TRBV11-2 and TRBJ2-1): EAGVAQSPRYKIIEKRQSVAFWCNPISGHATLYWYQQILGQGPKLLIQFQNNGVVDDSQLPKDRFSAERLKGVDSTLKIQPAKLEDSAVYLCASSLDRESEQFFGPGTRLTVL.

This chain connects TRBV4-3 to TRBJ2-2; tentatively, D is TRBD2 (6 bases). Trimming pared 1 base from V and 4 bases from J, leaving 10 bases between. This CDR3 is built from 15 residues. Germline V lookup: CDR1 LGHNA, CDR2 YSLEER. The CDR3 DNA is TGCGCCAGCAGCCAAGTCGGGGGAACCACCGGGGAGCTGTTTTTT. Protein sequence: CASSQVGGTTGELFF.

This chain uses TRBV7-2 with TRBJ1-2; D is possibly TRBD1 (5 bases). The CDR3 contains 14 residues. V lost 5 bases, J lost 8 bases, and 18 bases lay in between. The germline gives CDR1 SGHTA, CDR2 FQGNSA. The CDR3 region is CASSVFMGGSGYTF. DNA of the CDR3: TGTGCCAGCAGCGTCTTTATGGGGGGTTCGGGCTACACCTTC.

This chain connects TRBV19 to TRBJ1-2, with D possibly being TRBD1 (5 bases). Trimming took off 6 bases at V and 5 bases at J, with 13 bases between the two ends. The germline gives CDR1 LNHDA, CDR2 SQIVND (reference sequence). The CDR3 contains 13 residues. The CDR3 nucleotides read TGTGCCAGTAGCCCGGGCGCAGGGTATGGCTACACCTTC. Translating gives CASSPGAGYGYTF.

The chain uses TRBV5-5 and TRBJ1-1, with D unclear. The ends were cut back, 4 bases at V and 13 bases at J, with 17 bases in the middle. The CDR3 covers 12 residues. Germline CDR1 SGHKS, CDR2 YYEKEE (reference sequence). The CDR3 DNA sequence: TGTGCCAGCAGCGCACTCTCTCCAAACGATTTCTTT. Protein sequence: CASSALSPNDFF.

The CDR3 sequence: CASSQDRNTEAFF. CDR3 DNA: TGCGCCAGCAGCCAAGATCGGAACACTGAAGCTTTCTTT. The J gene is TRBJ1-1, the V gene TRBV4-3; D is undetermined. Trimming pared 0 bases from V and 1 base from J, leaving 3 bases between. The CDR3 is made up of 13 amino acids. Germline V gene lookup returns CDR1 LGHNA and CDR2 YSLEER.

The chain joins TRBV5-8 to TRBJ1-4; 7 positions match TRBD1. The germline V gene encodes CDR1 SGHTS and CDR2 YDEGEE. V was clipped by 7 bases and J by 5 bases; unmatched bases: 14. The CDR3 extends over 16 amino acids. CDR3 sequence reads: CASRRAGGRANEKLFF. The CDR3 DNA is TGTGCCAGCCGACGTGCAGGGGGGAGAGCCAATGAAAAACTGTTTTTT. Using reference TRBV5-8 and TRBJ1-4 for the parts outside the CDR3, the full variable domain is EAGVTQSPTHLIKTRGQQATLRCSPISGHTSVYWYQQALGLGLQFLLWYDEGEERNRGNFPPRFSGRQFPNYSSELNVNALELEDSALYLCASRRAGGRANEKLFFGSGTQLSVL.

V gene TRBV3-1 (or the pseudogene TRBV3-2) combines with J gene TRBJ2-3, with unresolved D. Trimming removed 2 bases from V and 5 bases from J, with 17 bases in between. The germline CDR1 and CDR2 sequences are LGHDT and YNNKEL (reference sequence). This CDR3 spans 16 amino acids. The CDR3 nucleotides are TGTGCCAGCAGCCAACCGGCAGTCAGCGCACTAGATACGCAGTATTTT. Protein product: CASSQPAVSALDTQYF.

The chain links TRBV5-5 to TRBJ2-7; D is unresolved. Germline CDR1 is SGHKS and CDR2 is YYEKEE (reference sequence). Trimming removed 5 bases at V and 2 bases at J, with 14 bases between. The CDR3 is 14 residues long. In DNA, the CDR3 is TGTGCCAGCAGTCCACGACAAGGTCCCTACGAGCAGTACTTC. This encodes CASSPRQGPYEQYF.

The CDR3 loop is CASSRGGYGYTF. CDR3 DNA: TGCGCCAGCAGCCGTGGGGGTTATGGCTACACCTTC. J is TRBJ1-2 and V is TRBV4-3; tentatively, D is TRBD1 (5 bases). CDR1 and CDR2 from the germline V gene are LGHNA and YSLEER. The V and J ends lost 4 bases and 5 bases respectively, with 8 bases between them. The CDR3 is made up of 12 amino acids.

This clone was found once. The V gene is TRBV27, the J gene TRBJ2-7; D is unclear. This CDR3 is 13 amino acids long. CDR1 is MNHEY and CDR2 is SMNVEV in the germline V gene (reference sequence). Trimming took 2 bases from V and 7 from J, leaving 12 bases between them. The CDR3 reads CASSLIGLGEQYF. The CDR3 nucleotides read TGTGCCAGCAGTTTAATAGGGCTGGGGGAGCAGTACTTC.

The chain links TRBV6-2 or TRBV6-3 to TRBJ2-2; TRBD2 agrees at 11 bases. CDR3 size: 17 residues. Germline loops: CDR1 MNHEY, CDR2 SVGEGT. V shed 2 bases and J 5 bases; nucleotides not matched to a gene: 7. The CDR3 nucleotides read TGTGCCAGCAGTTACCCCCGACTAGCGGGAACTACCGGGGAGCTGTTTTTT. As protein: CASSYPRLAGTTGELFF.

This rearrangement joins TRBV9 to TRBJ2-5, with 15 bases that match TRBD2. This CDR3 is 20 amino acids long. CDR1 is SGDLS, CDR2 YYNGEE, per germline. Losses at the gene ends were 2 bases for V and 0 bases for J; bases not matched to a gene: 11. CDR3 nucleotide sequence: TGTGCCAGCAGCGTGCAGGGACTAGCGGGGGGCCCCGAGTACCAAGAGACCCAGTACTTC. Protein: CASSVQGLAGGPEYQETQYF.

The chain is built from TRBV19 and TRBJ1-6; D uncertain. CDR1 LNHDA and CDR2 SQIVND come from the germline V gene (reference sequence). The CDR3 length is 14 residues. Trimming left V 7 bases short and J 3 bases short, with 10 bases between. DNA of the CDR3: TGTGCCAGTACCAAGACGGACTATAATTCACCCCTCCACTTT. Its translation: CASTKTDYNSPLHF.

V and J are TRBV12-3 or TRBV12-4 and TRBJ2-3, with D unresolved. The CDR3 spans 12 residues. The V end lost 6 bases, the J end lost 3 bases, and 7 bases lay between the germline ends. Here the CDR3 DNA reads TGTGCCAGCAGCCAGATAACAGATACGCAGTATTTT. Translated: CASSQITDTQYF.

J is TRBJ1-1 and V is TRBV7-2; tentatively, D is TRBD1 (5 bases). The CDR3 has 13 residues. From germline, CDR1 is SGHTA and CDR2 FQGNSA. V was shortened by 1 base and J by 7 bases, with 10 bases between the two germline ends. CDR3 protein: CASSLVQGGEAFF. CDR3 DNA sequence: TGTGCCAGCAGCTTAGTCCAGGGCGGTGAAGCTTTCTTT.

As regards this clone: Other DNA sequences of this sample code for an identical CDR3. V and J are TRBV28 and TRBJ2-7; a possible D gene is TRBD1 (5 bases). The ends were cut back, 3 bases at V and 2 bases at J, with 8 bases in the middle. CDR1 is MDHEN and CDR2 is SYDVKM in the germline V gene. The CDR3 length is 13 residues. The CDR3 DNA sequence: TGTGCCAGCAGTTTGGGGCAAACCTACGAGCAGTACTTC. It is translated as CASSLGQTYEQYF.

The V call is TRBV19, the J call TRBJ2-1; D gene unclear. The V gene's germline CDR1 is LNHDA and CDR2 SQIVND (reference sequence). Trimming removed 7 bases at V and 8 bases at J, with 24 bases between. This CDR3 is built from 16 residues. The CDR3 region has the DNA TGTGCCAGTACCCTGGACCTATCCCCCCGAGGTTATGAGCAGTTCTTC. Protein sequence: CASTLDLSPRGYEQFF.